These T cell receptor beta chains were read from a single sample in a study of blood T cell repertoires in COVID-19. The protocol was immunoSEQ multiplex PCR, while the TCRdb copy is restricted to in-frame clones and leaves out a portion. The sample holds about 140,000 clones, 75% to 90% seen once. Material: peripheral blood. These receptors were taken from a man in his 60s with active or convalescent COVID-19. CDR3s leave out the opening cysteine and the closing phenylalanine or tryptophan. A D gene is named only where the DNA matches it firmly.

j_call: TRBJ2-1
d_call: TRBD2
v_call: TRBV6-5
cdr3_aa: ASSPTSGIYNEQF

j_call: TRBJ2-3
d_call: TRBD2
v_call: TRBV10-3
cdr3_aa: AISEAGEGTDTQY

j_call: TRBJ1-6
d_call: TRBD1
v_call: TRBV5-1
cdr3_aa: ASSLSLQGQGNSPLH

j_call: TRBJ1-5
d_call: TRBD1
v_call: TRBV15
cdr3_aa: ATSRAGGNQPQH

j_call: TRBJ2-2
d_call: TRBD2
v_call: TRBV20-1
cdr3_aa: SASATSSGGNTGELF

j_call: TRBJ1-4
d_call: -
v_call: TRBV19
cdr3_aa: ASSPSPGLREF

j_call: TRBJ1-2
d_call: -
v_call: TRBV28
cdr3_aa: ASHRTRVNYGYT

j_call: TRBJ2-2
d_call: -
v_call: TRBV19
cdr3_aa: ASGRAQEGGELF

j_call: TRBJ1-1
d_call: TRBD1
v_call: TRBV28
cdr3_aa: ASSLGQGGTEAF

j_call: TRBJ2-3
d_call: TRBD1
v_call: TRBV4-1
cdr3_aa: ASSQADRGSTDTQY